This TCR beta chain is from a study of control samples from healthy donors and cancer patients. The assay was immunoSEQ multiplex PCR, and TCRdb's table has in-frame clones only and misses some. This table holds roughly 150,000 clones, approximately 86% found once. Between the trimmed V and J ends, which lost 5 bases and 4 bases, there was a span of 13 bases. This CDR3 comprises 13 residues. Germline V lookup: CDR1 SGHRS, CDR2 YFSETQ. Sequencing was carried out using blood. The rearrangement joins TRBV5-1 to TRBJ2-7; D is ambiguous. This clonotype originated in a man aged 18 to 30 in good health. CDR3 in DNA: TGCGCCAGCAGACGGACGGTCGGTTACGAGCAGTACTTC. Encoded protein: CASRRTVGYEQYF.